This T cell receptor (beta chain) was found in a study of cytomegalovirus exposure and HLA in healthy donors. Study overall: The 100 million to 120 million unique TCR beta sequences, from about 190 million T cells, were found by an earlier analysis. Inside one of the first data releases sat roughly 80 million unique TCRs taken from HLA-typed donors.

The CDR3 covers 12 residues. Germline CDR1 reads SGDLS; CDR2 reads YYNGEE. The V end lost 7 bases, the J end lost 4 bases, and 11 bases lay between the germline ends. Remarks on this clone: Its antigen is undetermined.

General study findings and limits: High specificity and sensitivity for cytomegalovirus status were reported for the classifier. In an earlier analysis, productive rearrangement rates for most beta V segments clustered near 90% or 30%.

Primers included in the PCR were 60 Vbeta and 13 Jbeta primers. TCRdb keeps only in-frame clones here, not all; method: immunoSEQ multiplex PCR. The sample has roughly 190,000 clones, 75% to 90% seen once. The sample comprised PBMCs. The chain joins TRBV9 to TRBJ1-2, with D perhaps TRBD1 (6 bases). This sequence originates from a middle-aged man in good health and CMV-seropositive. The CDR3: CASFQGTYGYTF. As DNA, the CDR3 is TGTGCCAGCTTCCAGGGGACCTATGGCTACACCTTC.